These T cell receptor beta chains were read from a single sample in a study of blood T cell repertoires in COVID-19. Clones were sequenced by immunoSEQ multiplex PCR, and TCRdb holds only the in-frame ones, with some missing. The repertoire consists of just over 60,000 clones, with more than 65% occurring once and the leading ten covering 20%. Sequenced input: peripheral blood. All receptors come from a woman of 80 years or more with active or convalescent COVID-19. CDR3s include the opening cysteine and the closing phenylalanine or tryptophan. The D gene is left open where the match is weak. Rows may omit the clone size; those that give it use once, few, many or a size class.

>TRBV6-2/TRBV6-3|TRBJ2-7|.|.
TGTGCCAGCAGTTACCTCGCAGGTAATTACGAGCAGTACTTC
CASSYLAGNYEQYF
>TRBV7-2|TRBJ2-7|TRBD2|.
TGTGCCAGCAGCTTCGGCCCTAGCGGGGCCTCCTACGAGCAGTACTTC
CASSFGPSGASYEQYF
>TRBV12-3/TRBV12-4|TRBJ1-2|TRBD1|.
TGTGCCAGCAGCAAGGACAGGAACTATGGCTACACCTTC
CASSKDRNYGYTF
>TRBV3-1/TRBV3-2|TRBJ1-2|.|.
TGTGCCAGCAGCCCCGGTTCTGGCTACACCTTC
CASSPGSGYTF
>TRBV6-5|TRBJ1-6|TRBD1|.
TGTGCCAGCAGACCGACAGGGGGCTTTGGAACCCTCCACTTT
CASRPTGGFGTLHF
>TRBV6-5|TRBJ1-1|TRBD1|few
TGTGCCAGCAGCAGGGACAGCGAGAACACTGAAGCTTTCTTT
CASSRDSENTEAFF
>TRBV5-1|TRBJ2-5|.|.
TGCGCCAGCAGCTCGAATCCTTTATCACGACAGCTCCTCCAAGAGACCCAGTACTTC
CASSSNPLSRQLLQETQYF
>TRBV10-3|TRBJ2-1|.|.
TGTGCCATCACCAACGGGGGTACGGGTTACAATGAGCAGTTCTTC
CAITNGGTGYNEQFF
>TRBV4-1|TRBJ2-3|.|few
TGCGCCAGCAGCCAAGAAATGGCTAGATCAGATACGCAGTATTTT
CASSQEMARSDTQYF
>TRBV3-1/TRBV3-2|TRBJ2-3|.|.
TGTGCCAGCAGCCGCAAGAGAGATACGCAGTATTTT
CASSRKRDTQYF
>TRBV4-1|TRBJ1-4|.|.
TGCGCCAGCAGCCAAGGGCCCGGACCCGGGGTGGGGGAAAAACTGTTTTTT
CASSQGPGPGVGEKLFF
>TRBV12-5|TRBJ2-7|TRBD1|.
TGTGCTAGTGGCCCTCGTATCGGGACAGGTATCGGACTCGAGCAGTACTTC
CASGPRIGTGIGLEQYF
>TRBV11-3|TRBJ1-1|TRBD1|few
TGTGCCAGCAGCCCATTACAGGGGGCGATAGGAACTTTCTTT
CASSPLQGAIGTFF
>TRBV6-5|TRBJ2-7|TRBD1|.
TGTGCCAGCAGTTTTGGGACAGGAGCCTACGAGCAGTACTTC
CASSFGTGAYEQYF